This T cell receptor (beta chain) was observed in a study of beta chain features in type 1 diabetes. Study outcomes and limitations: Sequencing the cDNA could make cells with high TCR expression show up more than they should.

The germline V gene encodes CDR1 MNHEY and CDR2 SVGAGI. The CDR3 loop spans 15 amino acids. Trimming pared 5 bases from V and 3 bases from J, leaving 14 bases between. As for this clone: Its specificity is not known.

The investigators reverse transcribed all of the isolated RNA, so they sequenced expressed TCRB transcripts. It was found that naive, central memory and regulatory T cell samples averaged approximately 3.5 million reads. The protocol was immunoSEQ multiplex PCR, while the TCRdb copy is restricted to in-frame clones and leaves out a portion. The sample records about 900,000 clones, roughly 15% being singletons. The chain combines TRBV6-5 with TRBJ2-1; maybe TRBD2 (5 bases). Sequenced: naive CD4+ T cells from blood. The receptor comes from a woman aged 18-29 years in good health. The CDR3 is CASSRTRRDYNEQFF. The CDR3 nucleotides are TGTGCCAGCAGTCGAACCCGCCGGGACTACAATGAGCAGTTCTTC.